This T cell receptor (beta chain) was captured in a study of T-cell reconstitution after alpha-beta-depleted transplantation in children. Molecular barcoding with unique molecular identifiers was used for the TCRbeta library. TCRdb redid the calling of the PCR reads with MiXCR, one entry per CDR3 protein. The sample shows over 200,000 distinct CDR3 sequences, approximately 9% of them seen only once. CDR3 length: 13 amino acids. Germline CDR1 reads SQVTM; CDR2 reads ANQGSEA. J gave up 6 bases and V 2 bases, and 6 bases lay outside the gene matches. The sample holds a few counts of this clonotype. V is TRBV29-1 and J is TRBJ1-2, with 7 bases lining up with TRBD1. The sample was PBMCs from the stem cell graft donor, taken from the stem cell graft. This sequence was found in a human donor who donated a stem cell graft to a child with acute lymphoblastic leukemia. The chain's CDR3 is CSVERGQLNGYTF. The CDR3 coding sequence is TGCAGCGTTGAAAGGGGGCAGTTAAATGGCTACACCTTC.